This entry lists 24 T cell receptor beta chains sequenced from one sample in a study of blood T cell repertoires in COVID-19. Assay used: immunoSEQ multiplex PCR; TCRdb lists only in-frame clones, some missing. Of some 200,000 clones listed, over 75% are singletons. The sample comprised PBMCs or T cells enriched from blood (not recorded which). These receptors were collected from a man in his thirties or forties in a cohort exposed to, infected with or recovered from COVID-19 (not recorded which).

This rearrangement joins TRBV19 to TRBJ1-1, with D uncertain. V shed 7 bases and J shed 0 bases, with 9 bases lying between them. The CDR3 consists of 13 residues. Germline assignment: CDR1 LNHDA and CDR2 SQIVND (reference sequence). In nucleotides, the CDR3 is TGTGCCAGTATGCCCAGTCTGAACACTGAAGCTTTCTTT. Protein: CASMPSLNTEAFF.

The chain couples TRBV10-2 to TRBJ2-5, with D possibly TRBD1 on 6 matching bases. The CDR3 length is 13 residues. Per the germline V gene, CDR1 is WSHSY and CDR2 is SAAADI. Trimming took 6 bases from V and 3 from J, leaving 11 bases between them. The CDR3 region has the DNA TGCGCCAGCAGCGCCCGGACAGAAGAGACCCAGTACTTC. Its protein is CASSARTEETQYF.

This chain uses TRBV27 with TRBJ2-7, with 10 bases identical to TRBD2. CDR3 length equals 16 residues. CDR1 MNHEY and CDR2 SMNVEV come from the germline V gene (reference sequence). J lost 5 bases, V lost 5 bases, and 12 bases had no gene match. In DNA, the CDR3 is TGTGCCAGCAGTCCCTACTCCGGGACTAGCGACGACGAGCAGTACTTC. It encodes CASSPYSGTSDDEQYF.

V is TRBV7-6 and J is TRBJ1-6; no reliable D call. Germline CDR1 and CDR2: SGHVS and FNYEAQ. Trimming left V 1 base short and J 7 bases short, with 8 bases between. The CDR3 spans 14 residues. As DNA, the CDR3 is TGTGCCAGCAGCTTAGACGGGGAGAATTCACCCCTCCACTTT. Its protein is CASSLDGENSPLHF.

CDR3: CASSQLLAASSYEQYF. CDR3 DNA sequence: TGTGCCAGCAGCCAGCTACTAGCGGCAAGCTCCTACGAGCAGTACTTC. This chain uses TRBV3-1 (or the pseudogene TRBV3-2) with TRBJ2-7, with 8 bases matching TRBD2. Per germline, CDR1 LGHDT and CDR2 YNNKEL (reference sequence). Trimming took 3 bases from V and 0 from J; bases not matched to a gene: 7. The CDR3 runs 16 residues.

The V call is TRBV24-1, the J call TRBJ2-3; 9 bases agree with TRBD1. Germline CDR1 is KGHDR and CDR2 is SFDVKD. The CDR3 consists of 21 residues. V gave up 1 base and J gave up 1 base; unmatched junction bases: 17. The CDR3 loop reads CATSDFGSWDRAYSGTDTQYF. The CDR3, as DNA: TGTGCCACCAGTGATTTTGGTTCGTGGGACAGGGCCTATTCCGGCACAGATACGCAGTATTTT.

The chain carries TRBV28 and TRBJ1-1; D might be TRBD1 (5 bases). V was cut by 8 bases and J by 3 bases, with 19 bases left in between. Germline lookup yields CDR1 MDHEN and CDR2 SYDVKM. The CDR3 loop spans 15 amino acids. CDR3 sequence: CASRSVRQGDTEAFF. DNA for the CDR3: TGTGCCAGCCGTTCCGTCCGGCAGGGCGACACTGAAGCTTTCTTT.

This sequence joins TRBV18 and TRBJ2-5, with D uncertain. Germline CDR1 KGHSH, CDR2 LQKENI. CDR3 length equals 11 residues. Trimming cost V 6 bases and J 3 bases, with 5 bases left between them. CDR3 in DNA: TGTGCCAGCTCCCAGGAAGAGACCCAGTACTTC. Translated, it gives CASSQEETQYF.

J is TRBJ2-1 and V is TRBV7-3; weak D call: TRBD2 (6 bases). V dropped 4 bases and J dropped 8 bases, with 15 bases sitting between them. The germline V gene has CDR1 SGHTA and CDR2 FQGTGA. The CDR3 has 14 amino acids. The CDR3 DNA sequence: TGTGCCAGCAGCTCACTAGGGAGGCTCGATGAGCAGTTCTTC. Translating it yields CASSSLGRLDEQFF.

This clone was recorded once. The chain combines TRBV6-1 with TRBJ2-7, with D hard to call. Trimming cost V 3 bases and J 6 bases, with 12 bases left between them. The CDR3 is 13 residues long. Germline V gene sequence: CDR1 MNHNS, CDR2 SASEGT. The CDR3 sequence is CASSEALFSEQYF. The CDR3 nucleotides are TGTGCCAGCAGTGAGGCCCTTTTCAGCGAGCAGTACTTC.

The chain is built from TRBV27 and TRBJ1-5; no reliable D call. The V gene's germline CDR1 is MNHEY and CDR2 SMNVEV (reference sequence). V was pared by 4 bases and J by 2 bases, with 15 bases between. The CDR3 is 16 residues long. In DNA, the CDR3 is TGTGCCAGCAGTTATTTCTCCCCTACAGGCAATCAGCCCCAGCATTTT. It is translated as CASSYFSPTGNQPQHF.

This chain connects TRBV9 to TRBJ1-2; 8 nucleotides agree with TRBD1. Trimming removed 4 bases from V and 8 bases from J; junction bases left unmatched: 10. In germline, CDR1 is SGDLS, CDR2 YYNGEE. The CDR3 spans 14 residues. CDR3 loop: CASSLTTGDGGYTF. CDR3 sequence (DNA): TGTGCCAGCAGCCTGACGACAGGGGATGGAGGCTACACCTTC.

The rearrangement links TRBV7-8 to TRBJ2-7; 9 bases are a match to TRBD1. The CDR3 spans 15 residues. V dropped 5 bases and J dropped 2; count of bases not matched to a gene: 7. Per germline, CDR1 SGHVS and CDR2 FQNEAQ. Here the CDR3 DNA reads TGTGCCAGCAGCGCGGGGACAGGGTGGACCTACGAGCAGTACTTC. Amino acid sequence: CASSAGTGWTYEQYF.

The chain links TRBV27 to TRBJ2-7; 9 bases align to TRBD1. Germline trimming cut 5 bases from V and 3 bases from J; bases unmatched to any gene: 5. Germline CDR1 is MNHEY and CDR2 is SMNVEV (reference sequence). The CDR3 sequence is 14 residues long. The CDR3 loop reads CASSLRDRVYEQYF. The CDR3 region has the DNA TGTGCCAGCAGTCTCCGGGACAGGGTCTACGAGCAGTACTTC.

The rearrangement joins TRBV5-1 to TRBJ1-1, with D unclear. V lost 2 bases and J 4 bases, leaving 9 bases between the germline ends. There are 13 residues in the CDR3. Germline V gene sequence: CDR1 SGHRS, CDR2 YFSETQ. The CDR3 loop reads CASSLRGGTEAFF. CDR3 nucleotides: TGCGCCAGCAGCTTAAGAGGAGGCACTGAAGCTTTCTTT.

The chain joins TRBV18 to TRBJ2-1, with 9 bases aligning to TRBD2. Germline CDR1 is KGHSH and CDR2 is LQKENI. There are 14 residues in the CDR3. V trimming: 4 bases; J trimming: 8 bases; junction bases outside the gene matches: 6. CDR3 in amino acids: CASSRLAGIDEQFF. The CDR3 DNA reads TGTGCCAGCTCACGGCTAGCGGGAATCGATGAGCAGTTCTTC.

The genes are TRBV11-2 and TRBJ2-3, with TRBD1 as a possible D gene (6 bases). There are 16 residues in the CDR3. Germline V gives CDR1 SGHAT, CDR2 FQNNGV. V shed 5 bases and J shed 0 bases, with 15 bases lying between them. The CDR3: CASSTTRGRSTDTQYF. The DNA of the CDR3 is TGTGCCAGCAGCACTACCAGGGGCCGAAGCACAGATACGCAGTATTTT.

CDR3 DNA: TGCGCCAGCAGCCCCGGGACAGTGGGTCAGCCCCAGCATTTT. Its protein product is CASSPGTVGQPQHF. This chain uses TRBV5-1 with TRBJ1-5; 7 nucleotides align to TRBD1. The CDR3 loop spans 14 amino acids. The junction had 7 bases not matched to a gene; V was cut back by 4 bases and J by 6 bases. The germline V gene has CDR1 SGHRS and CDR2 YFSETQ.

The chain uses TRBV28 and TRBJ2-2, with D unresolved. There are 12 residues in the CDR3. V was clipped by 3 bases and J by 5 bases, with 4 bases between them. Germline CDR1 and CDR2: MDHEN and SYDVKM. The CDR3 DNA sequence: TGTGCCAGCAGTTTGAGGACCGGGGAGCTGTTTTTT. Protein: CASSLRTGELFF.

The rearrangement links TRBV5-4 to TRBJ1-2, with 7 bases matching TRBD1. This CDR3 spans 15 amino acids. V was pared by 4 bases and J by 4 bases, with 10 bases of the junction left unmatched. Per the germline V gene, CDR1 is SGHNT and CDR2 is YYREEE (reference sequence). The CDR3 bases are TGTGCCAGCAGCCCCAAGGGGGGACAGATCTATGGCTACACCTTC. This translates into CASSPKGGQIYGYTF.

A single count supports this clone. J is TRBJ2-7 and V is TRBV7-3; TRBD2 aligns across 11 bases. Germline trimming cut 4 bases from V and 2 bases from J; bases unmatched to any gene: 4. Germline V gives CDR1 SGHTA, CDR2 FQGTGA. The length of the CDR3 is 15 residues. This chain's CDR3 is CASSYLAGGAYEQYF. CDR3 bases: TGTGCCAGCAGCTATTTAGCGGGAGGGGCCTACGAGCAGTACTTC. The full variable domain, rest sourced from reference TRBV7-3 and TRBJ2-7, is GAGVSQTPSNKVTEKGKYVELRCDPISGHTALYWYRQSLGQGPEFLIYFQGTGAADDSGLPNDRFFAVRPEGSVSTLKIQRTERGDSAVYLCASSYLAGGAYEQYFGPGTRLTVT.

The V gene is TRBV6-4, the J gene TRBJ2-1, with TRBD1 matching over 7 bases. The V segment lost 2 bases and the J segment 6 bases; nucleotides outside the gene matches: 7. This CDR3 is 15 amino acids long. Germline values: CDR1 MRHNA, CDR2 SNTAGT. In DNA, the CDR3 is TGTGCCAGCAGTGACGGGATTAACAGGGGCAATGAGCAGTTCTTC. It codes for CASSDGINRGNEQFF.

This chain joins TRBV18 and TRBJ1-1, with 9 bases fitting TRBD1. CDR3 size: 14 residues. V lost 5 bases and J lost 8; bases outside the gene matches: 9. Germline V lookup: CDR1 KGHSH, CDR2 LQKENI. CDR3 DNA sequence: TGTGCCAGCTCAACCGGACAGGGGTCCTACGAAGCTTTCTTT. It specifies CASSTGQGSYEAFF.

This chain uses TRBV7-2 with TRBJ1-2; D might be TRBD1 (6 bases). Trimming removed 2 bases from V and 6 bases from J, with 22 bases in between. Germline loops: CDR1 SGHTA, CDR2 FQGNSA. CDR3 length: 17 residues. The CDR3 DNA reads TGTGCCAGCAGCTTAACTTCGGGGACACAGGGTAGGGATGGCTACACCTTC. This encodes CASSLTSGTQGRDGYTF.